This T cell receptor (beta chain) was obtained from a study of OX40 agonist ivuxolimab in advanced cancers. For the study at large: Ivuxolimab, an agonist antibody against OX40 (CD134), was given to patients. Hepatocellular carcinoma, melanoma, renal cell or head and neck cancer was diagnosed in the dose-escalation patients.

Concerning this clone itself: Its antigen is currently unknown.

Data came from immunoSEQ multiplex PCR; TCRdb stores just in-frame clones and leaves some out. The data contain tens of thousands of clones, almost 90% of them singletons. Baseline, cycle 4 day 1, and cycle 7 day 1 were the blood sampling points. Germline V lookup: CDR1 WNHNN, CDR2 SYGVQD (reference sequence). Trimming pared 4 bases from V and 5 bases from J, leaving 13 bases between. The CDR3 totals 14 residues. Study-level findings and limits: At 0.1 to 3.0 mg/kg, clonal expansion of CD4+ and CD8+ blood T cells had occurred by week 6.

This rearrangement joins TRBV10-1 to TRBJ2-3; D call uncertain. The starting material was CD4+ or CD8+ T cells sorted from blood, obtained in a trial of the OX40 agonist ivuxolimab. This TCR came from an adult with an advanced solid tumor such as melanoma, head and neck, liver or kidney cancer. CDR3 residues: CASSVYMDGDTQYF. The CDR3 DNA reads as TGCGCCAGCAGTGTGTATATGGATGGAGATACGCAGTATTTT.